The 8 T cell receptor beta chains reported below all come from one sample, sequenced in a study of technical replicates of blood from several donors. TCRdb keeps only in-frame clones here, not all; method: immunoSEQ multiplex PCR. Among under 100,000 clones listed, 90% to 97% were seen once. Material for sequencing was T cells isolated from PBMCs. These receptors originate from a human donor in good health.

CDR3 sequence (DNA): TGCGCCAGCAGTTCGGGAGTTGGGATCCAAGAGACCCAGTACTTC. It translates to CASSSGVGIQETQYF. This chain joins TRBV10-1 and TRBJ2-5; a possible D gene is TRBD2 (6 bases). This CDR3 has 15 amino acids. Trimming cost V 5 bases and J 1 base, with 14 bases left between them. The V gene's germline CDR1 is WNHNN and CDR2 SYGVQD (reference sequence).

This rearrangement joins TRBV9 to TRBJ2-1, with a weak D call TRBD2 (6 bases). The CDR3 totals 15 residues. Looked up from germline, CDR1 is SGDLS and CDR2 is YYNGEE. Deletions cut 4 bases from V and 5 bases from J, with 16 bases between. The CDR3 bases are TGTGCCAGCAGCCCTCTGACTAGAGGTAACAATGAGCAGTTCTTC. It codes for CASSPLTRGNNEQFF.

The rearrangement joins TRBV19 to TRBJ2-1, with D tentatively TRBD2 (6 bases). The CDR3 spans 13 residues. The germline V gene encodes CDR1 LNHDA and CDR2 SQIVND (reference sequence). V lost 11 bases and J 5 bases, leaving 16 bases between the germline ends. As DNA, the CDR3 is TGTGCCTTTACTAGCCTTCCTAACAATGAGCAGTTCTTC. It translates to CAFTSLPNNEQFF.

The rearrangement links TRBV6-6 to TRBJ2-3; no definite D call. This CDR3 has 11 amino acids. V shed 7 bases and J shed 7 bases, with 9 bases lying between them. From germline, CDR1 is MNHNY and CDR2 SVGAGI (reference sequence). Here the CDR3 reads CASTGRNTQYF. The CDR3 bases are TGTGCCAGCACCGGTCGAAATACGCAGTATTTT.

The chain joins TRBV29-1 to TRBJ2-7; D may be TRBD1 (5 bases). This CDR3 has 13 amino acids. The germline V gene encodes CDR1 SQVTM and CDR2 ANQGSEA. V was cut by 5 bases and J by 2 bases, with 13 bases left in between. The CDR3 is CSVQTVSTYEQYF. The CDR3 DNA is TGCAGCGTTCAGACAGTATCGACCTACGAGCAGTACTTC.

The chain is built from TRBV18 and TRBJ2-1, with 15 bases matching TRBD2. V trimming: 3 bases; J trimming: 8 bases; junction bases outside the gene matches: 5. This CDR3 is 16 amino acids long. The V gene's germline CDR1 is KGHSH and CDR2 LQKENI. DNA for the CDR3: TGTGCCAGCTCACCGCGGACTAGCGGGGGGGCAGATGAGCAGTTCTTC. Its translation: CASSPRTSGGADEQFF.

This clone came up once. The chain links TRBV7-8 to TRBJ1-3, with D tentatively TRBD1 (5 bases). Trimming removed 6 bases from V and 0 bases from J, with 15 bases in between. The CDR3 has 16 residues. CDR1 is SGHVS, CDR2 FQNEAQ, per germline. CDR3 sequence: CASRGPGLSSGNTIYF. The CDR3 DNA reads TGTGCCAGCAGGGGCCCGGGACTGAGCTCTGGAAACACCATATATTTT.

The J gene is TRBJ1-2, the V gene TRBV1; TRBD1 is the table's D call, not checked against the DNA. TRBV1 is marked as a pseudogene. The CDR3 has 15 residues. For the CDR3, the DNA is TGCACCAGCAGCCAAGGATGGGACAGAGTCTATGGCTACACCTTC. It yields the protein CTSSQGWDRVYGYTF.